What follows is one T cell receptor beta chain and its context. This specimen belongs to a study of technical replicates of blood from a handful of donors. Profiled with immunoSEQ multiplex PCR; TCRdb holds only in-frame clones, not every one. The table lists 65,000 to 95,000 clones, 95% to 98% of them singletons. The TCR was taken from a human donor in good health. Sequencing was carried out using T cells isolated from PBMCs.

Here the CDR3 reads CASSLTSGNEIKDEQFF. DNA for the CDR3: TGTGCCAGCAGTTTGACTAGCGGGAATGAGATAAAGGATGAGCAGTTCTTC. The rearrangement joins TRBV27 to TRBJ2-1; the match to TRBD2 covers 11 bases. With 3 bases clipped from V and 8 bases from J, the junction kept 12 bases outside the gene matches. This CDR3 is built from 17 residues. CDR1 and CDR2 (germline): MNHEY, SMNVEV (reference sequence).